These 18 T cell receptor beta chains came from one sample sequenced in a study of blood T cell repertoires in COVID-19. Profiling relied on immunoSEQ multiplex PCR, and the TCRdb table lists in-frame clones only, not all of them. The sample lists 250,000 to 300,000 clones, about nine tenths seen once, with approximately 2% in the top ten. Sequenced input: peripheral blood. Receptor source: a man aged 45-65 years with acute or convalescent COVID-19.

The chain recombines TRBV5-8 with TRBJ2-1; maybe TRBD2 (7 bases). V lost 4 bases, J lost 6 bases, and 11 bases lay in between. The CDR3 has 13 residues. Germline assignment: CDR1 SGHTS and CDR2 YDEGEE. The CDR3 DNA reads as TGTGCCAGCAGCCGGAGGGGGGGCAATGAGCAGTTCTTC. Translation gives CASSRRGGNEQFF.

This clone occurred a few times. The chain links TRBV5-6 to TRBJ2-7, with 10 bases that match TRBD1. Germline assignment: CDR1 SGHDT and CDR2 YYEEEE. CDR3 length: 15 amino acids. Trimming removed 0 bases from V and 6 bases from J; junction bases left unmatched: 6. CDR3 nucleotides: TGTGCCAGCAGCTTGGCCTGGACAGGGGGTGCCGAGCAGTACTTC. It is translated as CASSLAWTGGAEQYF.

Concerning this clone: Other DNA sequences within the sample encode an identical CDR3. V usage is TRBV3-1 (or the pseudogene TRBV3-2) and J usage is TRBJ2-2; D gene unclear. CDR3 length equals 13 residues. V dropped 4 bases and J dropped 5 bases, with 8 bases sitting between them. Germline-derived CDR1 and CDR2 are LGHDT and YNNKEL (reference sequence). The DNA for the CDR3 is TGTGCCAGCAGCCGAGGCGGAACCGGGGAGCTGTTTTTT. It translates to CASSRGGTGELFF.

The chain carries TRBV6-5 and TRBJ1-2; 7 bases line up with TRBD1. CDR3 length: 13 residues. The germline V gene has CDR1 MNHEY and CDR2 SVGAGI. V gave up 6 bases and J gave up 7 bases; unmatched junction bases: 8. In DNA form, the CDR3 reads TGTGCCAGCAGGCCCGACAGGGACTCTGGCTACACCTTC. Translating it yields CASRPDRDSGYTF.

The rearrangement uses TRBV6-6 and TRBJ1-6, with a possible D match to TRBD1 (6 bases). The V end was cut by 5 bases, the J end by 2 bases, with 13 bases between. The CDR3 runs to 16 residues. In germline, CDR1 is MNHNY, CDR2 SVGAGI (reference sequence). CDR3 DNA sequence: TGTGCCAGCAGTCAACCCCGACAGGCCTATAATTCACCCCTCCACTTT. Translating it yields CASSQPRQAYNSPLHF.

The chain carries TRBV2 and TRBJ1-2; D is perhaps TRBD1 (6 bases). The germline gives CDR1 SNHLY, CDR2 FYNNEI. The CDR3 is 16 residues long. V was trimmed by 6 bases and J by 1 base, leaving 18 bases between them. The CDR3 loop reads CASRAPTGDLNYGYTF. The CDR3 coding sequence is TGTGCCAGCAGGGCCCCGACAGGTGACCTTAACTATGGCTACACCTTC.

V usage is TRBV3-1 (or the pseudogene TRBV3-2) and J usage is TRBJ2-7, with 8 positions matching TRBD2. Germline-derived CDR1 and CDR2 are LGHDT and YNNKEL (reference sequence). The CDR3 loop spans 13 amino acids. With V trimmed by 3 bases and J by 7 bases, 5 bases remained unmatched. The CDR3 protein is CASSQTGGREQYF. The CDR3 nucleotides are TGTGCCAGCAGCCAGACGGGGGGGCGGGAGCAGTACTTC.

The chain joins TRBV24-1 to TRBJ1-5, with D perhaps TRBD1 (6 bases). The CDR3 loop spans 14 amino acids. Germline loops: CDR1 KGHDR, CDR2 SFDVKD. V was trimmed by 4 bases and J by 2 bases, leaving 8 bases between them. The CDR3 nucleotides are TGTGCCACCAGTGAGGCAGGGGGCAATCAGCCCCAGCATTTT. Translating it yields CATSEAGGNQPQHF.

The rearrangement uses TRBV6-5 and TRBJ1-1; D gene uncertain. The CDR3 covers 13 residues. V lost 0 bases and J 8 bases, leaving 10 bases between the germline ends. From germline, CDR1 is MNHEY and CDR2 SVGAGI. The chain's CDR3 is CASSYSGKLEAFF. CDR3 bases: TGTGCCAGCAGTTACTCTGGCAAATTGGAAGCTTTCTTT.

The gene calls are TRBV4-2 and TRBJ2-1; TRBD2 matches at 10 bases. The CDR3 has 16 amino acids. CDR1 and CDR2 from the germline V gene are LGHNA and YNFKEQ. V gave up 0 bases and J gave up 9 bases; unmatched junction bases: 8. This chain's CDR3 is CASSQESASGGAEQFF. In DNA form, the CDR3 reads TGTGCCAGCAGCCAAGAATCGGCTAGCGGGGGAGCTGAGCAGTTCTTC.

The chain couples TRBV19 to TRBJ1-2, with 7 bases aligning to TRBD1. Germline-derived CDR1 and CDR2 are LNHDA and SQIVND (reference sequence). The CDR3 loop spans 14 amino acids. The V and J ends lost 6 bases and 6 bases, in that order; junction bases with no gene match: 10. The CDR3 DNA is TGTGCCAGTAGCCGAAGTGATCAGGGGGATGGCTACACCTTC. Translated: CASSRSDQGDGYTF. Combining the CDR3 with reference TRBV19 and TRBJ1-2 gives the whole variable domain DGGITQSPKYLFRKEGQNVTLSCEQNLNHDAMYWYRQDPGQGLRLIYYSQIVNDFQKGDIAEGYSVSREKKESFPLTVTSAQKNPTAFYLCASSRSDQGDGYTFGSGTRLTVV.

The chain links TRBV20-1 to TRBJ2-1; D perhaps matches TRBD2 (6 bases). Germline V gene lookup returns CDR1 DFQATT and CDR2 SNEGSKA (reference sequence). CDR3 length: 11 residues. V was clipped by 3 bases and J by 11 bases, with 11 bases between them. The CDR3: CSASPGDKQFF. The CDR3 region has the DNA TGCAGTGCTAGCCCGGGGGATAAGCAGTTCTTC.

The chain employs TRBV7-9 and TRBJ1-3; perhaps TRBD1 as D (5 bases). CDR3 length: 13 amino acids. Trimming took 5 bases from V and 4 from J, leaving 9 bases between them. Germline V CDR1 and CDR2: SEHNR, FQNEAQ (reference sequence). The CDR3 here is CASSTGLGNTIYF. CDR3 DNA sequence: TGTGCCAGCAGCACGGGACTCGGAAACACCATATATTTT.

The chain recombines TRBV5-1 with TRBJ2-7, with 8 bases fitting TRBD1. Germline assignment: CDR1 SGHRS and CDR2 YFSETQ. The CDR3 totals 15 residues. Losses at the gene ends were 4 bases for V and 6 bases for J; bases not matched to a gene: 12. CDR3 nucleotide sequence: TGCGCCAGCAGCCAAAACGGACAGGGCCAAGGCGAGCAGTACTTC. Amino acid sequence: CASSQNGQGQGEQYF.

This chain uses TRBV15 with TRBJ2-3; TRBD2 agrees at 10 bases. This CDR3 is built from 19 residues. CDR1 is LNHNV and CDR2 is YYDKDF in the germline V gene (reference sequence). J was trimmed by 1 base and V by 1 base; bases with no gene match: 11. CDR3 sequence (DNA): TGTGCCACCAGCAGAGGGCTAGCGGGGGTCCCGATACGCACAGATACGCAGTATTTT. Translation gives CATSRGLAGVPIRTDTQYF. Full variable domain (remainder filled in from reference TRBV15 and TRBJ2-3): DAMVIQNPRYQVTQFGKPVTLSCSQTLNHNVMYWYQQKSSQAPKLLFHYYDKDFNNEADTPDNFQSRRPNTSFCFLDIRSPGLGDTAMYLCATSRGLAGVPIRTDTQYFGPGTRLTVL.

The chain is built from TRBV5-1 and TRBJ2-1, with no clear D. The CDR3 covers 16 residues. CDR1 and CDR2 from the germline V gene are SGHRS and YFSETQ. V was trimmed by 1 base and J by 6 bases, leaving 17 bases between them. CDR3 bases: TGCGCCAGCAGCTTGTCCCAGGTTGGGTTGGTCAATGAGCAGTTCTTC. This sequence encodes CASSLSQVGLVNEQFF.

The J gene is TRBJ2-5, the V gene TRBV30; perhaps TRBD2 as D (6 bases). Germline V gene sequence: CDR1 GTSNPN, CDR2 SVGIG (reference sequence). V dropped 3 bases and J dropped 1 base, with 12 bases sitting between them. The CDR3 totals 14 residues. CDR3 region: CAWRTDGSQETQYF. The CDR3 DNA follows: TGTGCCTGGAGGACTGACGGGAGCCAAGAGACCCAGTACTTC.

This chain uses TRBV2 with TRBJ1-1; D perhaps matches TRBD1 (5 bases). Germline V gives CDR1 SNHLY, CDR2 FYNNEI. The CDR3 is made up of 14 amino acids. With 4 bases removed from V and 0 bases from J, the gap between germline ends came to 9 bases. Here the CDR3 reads CASSGTWLNTEAFF. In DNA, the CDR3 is TGTGCCAGCAGTGGGACATGGCTGAACACTGAAGCTTTCTTT.